This T cell receptor (beta chain) was recovered during a study of technical replicates of blood from a few donors. TCRdb keeps only in-frame clones here, not all; method: immunoSEQ multiplex PCR. Of about 85,000 clones detected, around 94% appear once; the ten largest clones hold 0.25% to 0.3%. The source material was T cells isolated from PBMCs. This receptor was taken from a human donor in good health.

As DNA, the CDR3 is TGTGCCAGCACCCCCGGAGGCGGGGCGTGGGAGACCCAGTACTTC. As protein: CASTPGGGAWETQYF. The rearrangement joins TRBV7-9 to TRBJ2-5; a weak D match, TRBD2 (6 bases). Trimming shortened V by 7 bases and J by 5 bases, and 20 bases separated the two germline ends. The CDR3 contains 15 residues. Germline assignment: CDR1 SEHNR and CDR2 FQNEAQ (reference sequence).